Listed below are T cell receptor beta chains from one sample, sequenced in a study of identical twins. TCRdb independently ran MiXCR on the 5' RACE reads; one entry per CDR3 protein. The sample lists roughly 1.6 million distinct CDR3 sequences; around a third were seen once. The source material was cord blood. The origin of the receptors is a newborn girl in good health. The CDR3 runs from the conserved cysteine through the conserved F or W.

j_call: TRBJ2-1
v_call: TRBV2
cdr3_aa: CASKPRGGFYNEQFF

j_call: TRBJ2-3
v_call: TRBV7-2
cdr3_aa: CASSEERAPFVNTQYF

j_call: TRBJ2-7
v_call: TRBV24-1
cdr3_aa: CATSDPGQGAYEQYF

j_call: TRBJ2-7
v_call: TRBV4-2
cdr3_aa: CASSLLAGAISYEQYF

j_call: TRBJ2-5
v_call: TRBV18
cdr3_aa: CASSELTYQETQYF

j_call: TRBJ2-7
v_call: TRBV14
cdr3_aa: CASSRGITTYEQYF

j_call: TRBJ2-3
v_call: TRBV5-1
cdr3_aa: CASSPGRDRSTDTQYF

j_call: TRBJ1-1
v_call: TRBV7-2
cdr3_aa: CASSPQPSPAFF

j_call: TRBJ1-1
v_call: TRBV28
cdr3_aa: CASRGYPHFTEAFF

j_call: TRBJ2-2
v_call: TRBV5-1
cdr3_aa: CASSLRAPGLGIRLELFF

j_call: TRBJ1-2
v_call: TRBV28
cdr3_aa: CASSHYTAGNYGYTF

j_call: TRBJ1-4
v_call: TRBV29-1
cdr3_aa: CSATTGGGEKLFF

j_call: TRBJ1-1
v_call: TRBV4-1
cdr3_aa: CASSQEQGMKAFF

j_call: TRBJ2-3
v_call: TRBV7-9
cdr3_aa: CAGGQELTDTQYF

j_call: TRBJ1-5
v_call: TRBV20-1
cdr3_aa: CSASWGPSNQPQHF

j_call: TRBJ1-5
v_call: TRBV6-1
cdr3_aa: CASSPGPNPYSNQPQHF

j_call: TRBJ1-4
v_call: TRBV7-9
cdr3_aa: CASSLSTGPYLNEKLFF

j_call: TRBJ1-6
v_call: TRBV7-2
cdr3_aa: CASSLGSTGVAYNSPLHF

j_call: TRBJ2-3
v_call: TRBV4-1
cdr3_aa: CASSQEASGGAADTQYF

j_call: TRBJ2-1
v_call: TRBV20-1
cdr3_aa: CILPGLAGGNEQFF

j_call: TRBJ2-1
v_call: TRBV5-1
cdr3_aa: CASSSGGWGHNEQFF

j_call: TRBJ2-7
v_call: TRBV14
cdr3_aa: CASSQELSVHYEQYF

j_call: TRBJ2-3
v_call: TRBV29-1
cdr3_aa: CSVEKGRDPSIADTQYF

j_call: .
v_call: TRBV20-1
cdr3_aa: CCARTGARNNEQYF

j_call: .
v_call: TRBV2
cdr3_aa: CASSYTTTGSSYNEQYF

j_call: TRBJ2-7
v_call: TRBV20-1
cdr3_aa: CSARDLAEVSYEQYF

j_call: TRBJ2-5
v_call: TRBV27
cdr3_aa: CASSLLAGSRRETQYF

j_call: TRBJ1-1
v_call: TRBV29-1
cdr3_aa: CSVAPGLTEAFF

j_call: TRBJ2-3
v_call: TRBV29-1
cdr3_aa: CSVVLTDTQYF

j_call: .
v_call: TRBV27
cdr3_aa: CAARTGDYEQYF

j_call: TRBJ2-3
v_call: TRBV5-1
cdr3_aa: CASSRDFSRADTQYF

j_call: TRBJ1-4
v_call: TRBV7-9
cdr3_aa: CASSLAQDREEKLFF

j_call: TRBJ2-1
v_call: TRBV20-1
cdr3_aa: CSAPGTSGRDEQFF

j_call: TRBJ2-3
v_call: TRBV12-3/TRBV12-4
cdr3_aa: CASSFNTDTRYF

j_call: TRBJ2-7
v_call: TRBV7-2
cdr3_aa: CASSFAGGSYEQYF

j_call: TRBJ2-2
v_call: TRBV7-6
cdr3_aa: CASRILRSGELFF

j_call: TRBJ2-3
v_call: TRBV20-1
cdr3_aa: CSASLAGGLKTDTQYF

j_call: TRBJ2-1
v_call: TRBV7-2
cdr3_aa: CASSLAPSGGASEQFF

j_call: TRBJ2-3
v_call: TRBV4-2
cdr3_aa: CASSQELLAGVTSTDTQYF

j_call: TRBJ1-1
v_call: TRBV12-3/TRBV12-4
cdr3_aa: CASSLFRGHTEAFF

j_call: TRBJ2-3
v_call: TRBV9
cdr3_aa: CASSVTSASTDTQYF

j_call: TRBJ2-2
v_call: TRBV10-3
cdr3_aa: CAIGRGPNTGELFF

j_call: TRBJ2-5
v_call: TRBV5-4
cdr3_aa: CASSRMTRRQETQYF

j_call: TRBJ1-5
v_call: TRBV5-5
cdr3_aa: CASSFPAQPQHF

j_call: .
v_call: TRBV27
cdr3_aa: CASSLWTGGYYEQYF

j_call: TRBJ1-1
v_call: TRBV15
cdr3_aa: CATSRVSGVMDTEAFF

j_call: TRBJ2-5
v_call: TRBV6-5
cdr3_aa: CASREGQNQETQYF

j_call: TRBJ1-6
v_call: TRBV2
cdr3_aa: CASSERGNSPLHF

j_call: TRBJ2-7
v_call: TRBV12-3/TRBV12-4
cdr3_aa: CASSPWGDEQYF

j_call: TRBJ1-2
v_call: TRBV3-1
cdr3_aa: CASSQDVDLYGYTF

j_call: TRBJ2-1
v_call: TRBV20-1
cdr3_aa: CSARDSTGVNNEQFF

j_call: TRBJ2-1
v_call: TRBV4-2
cdr3_aa: CASSQAGPIGNEQFF

j_call: TRBJ2-3
v_call: TRBV10-3
cdr3_aa: CAISESERDTDTQYF

j_call: TRBJ1-2
v_call: TRBV7-2
cdr3_aa: CASSLAQATYGYTF

j_call: TRBJ1-1
v_call: TRBV20-1
cdr3_aa: CSASGTLVNTEAFF

j_call: TRBJ2-7
v_call: TRBV25-1
cdr3_aa: CASSEEAGSPYEQYF

j_call: TRBJ2-3
v_call: TRBV3-1
cdr3_aa: CASSPYQGAQYF